Shown below are 4 T cell receptor beta chains from a single sample sequenced in a study of stem cell transplantation in POMP-related autoinflammatory disease. Some clones are missing from TCRdb's copy, which holds only in-frame ones; the method was immunoSEQ multiplex PCR. The table shows roughly 32,000 clones, with 85% to 90% occurring only once. Sequencing was performed on CD4+ T cells from PBMCs, taken before stem cell transplantation. These TCRs come from a human donor with POMP-related autoinflammation and immune dysregulation (PRAID).

The rearrangement uses TRBV5-1 and TRBJ2-3; D is uncertain. The germline gives CDR1 SGHRS, CDR2 YFSETQ. V was clipped by 2 bases and J by 3 bases, with 4 bases between them. The CDR3 extends over 12 amino acids. The CDR3 DNA follows: TGCGCCAGCAGCTTCCGAACAGATACGCAGTATTTT. As protein: CASSFRTDTQYF.

The count of this clone is one. In DNA form, the CDR3 reads TGTGCCAGCAGTTCGAACGGGGCAGATACGCAGTATTTT. This codes for CASSSNGADTQYF. The chain uses TRBV6-5 and TRBJ2-3; a weak D match, TRBD2 (5 bases). This CDR3 has 13 amino acids. Per the germline V gene, CDR1 is MNHEY and CDR2 is SVGAGI. V lost 4 bases and J lost 4, with 9 bases in between.

V is TRBV5-1 and J is TRBJ1-2; a weak D match, TRBD1 (6 bases). V dropped 4 bases and J dropped 2 bases, with 12 bases sitting between them. Germline loops: CDR1 SGHRS, CDR2 YFSETQ. The CDR3 covers 14 residues. The CDR3 region is CASSPSTGNYGYTF. In DNA, the CDR3 is TGCGCCAGCAGCCCCAGTACAGGGAACTATGGCTACACCTTC.

V gene TRBV28 combines with J gene TRBJ2-7, with a weak D call TRBD2 (6 bases). Trimming removed 7 bases at V and 0 bases at J, with 13 bases between. CDR1 and CDR2 from the germline V gene are MDHEN and SYDVKM. The CDR3 runs 14 residues. The CDR3 reads CASTSAALSYEQYF. DNA for the CDR3: TGTGCCAGCACTAGCGCTGCCCTCTCCTACGAGCAGTACTTC.